This is a list of T cell receptor beta chains from one sample in a study of cytomegalovirus exposure and HLA in healthy donors. TCRdb's table, derived via immunoSEQ multiplex PCR, lists solely in-frame clones and lacks some. The repertoire holds more than 95,000 clones, about 80% seen once, with about 5% in the top ten. Material: PBMCs. These receptors came from a woman younger than 30 in good health and CMV-seropositive. Both conserved end residues are part of each CDR3. D genes are given only for firm matches. Clone size is stated in some rows and not others, as once, few, many or a class when expanded.

v_gene	len	j_gene	d_gene	abundance	CDR3aa	CDR3nt
TRBV9	14	TRBJ2-7	.	.	CASSVGAGDYEQYF	TGTGCCAGCAGCGTAGGGGCCGGGGACTACGAGCAGTACTTC
TRBV30	11	TRBJ2-1	.	.	CAWSVRDEQFF	TGTGCCTGGAGTGTACGAGATGAGCAGTTCTTC
TRBV18	19	TRBJ1-4	TRBD1	.	CASSPSVVALQGTAEKLFF	TGTGCCAGCTCACCGTCGGTTGTAGCACTACAGGGGACTGCAGAAAAACTGTTTTTT
TRBV28	16	TRBJ2-3	TRBD2	.	CASRPQLAGVADTQYF	TGTGCCAGCAGACCACAACTAGCGGGAGTGGCGGATACGCAGTATTTT
TRBV6-1	13	TRBJ1-2	TRBD1	.	CASDRGRGYGYTF	TGTGCCAGCGACAGGGGGCGAGGATATGGCTACACCTTC
TRBV4-1	16	TRBJ1-1	.	few	CASRLQGSYMNTEAFF	TGCGCCAGCAGACTACAGGGTTCCTACATGAACACTGAAGCTTTCTTT
TRBV20-1	11	TRBJ1-1	.	.	CSARDQRGAFF	TGCAGTGCTAGAGATCAAAGGGGAGCTTTCTTT
TRBV19	13	TRBJ2-1	.	.	CASRGSLNNEQFF	TGTGCCAGTAGGGGCAGTTTAAACAATGAGCAGTTCTTC
TRBV6-5	14	TRBJ1-4	.	few	CASSSDPRGEKLFF	TGTGCCAGCAGTTCGGACCCGAGGGGGGAAAAACTGTTTTTT
TRBV30	12	TRBJ2-7	.	.	CAWRILEDEQYF	TGTGCCTGGAGAATTCTGGAGGACGAGCAGTACTTC
TRBV7-2	14	TRBJ1-5	TRBD1	.	CASSSQGVNQPQHF	TGTGCCAGCAGTTCTCAGGGGGTCAATCAGCCCCAGCATTTT
TRBV11-2	16	TRBJ2-1	TRBD1	few	CASSPIPDRGHNEQFF	TGTGCCAGCAGCCCTATCCCGGACAGGGGCCACAATGAGCAGTTCTTC
TRBV7-7	13	TRBJ2-7	TRBD1	.	CASSRDRGYEQYF	TGTGCTAGCAGCCGTGACAGGGGCTACGAGCAGTACTTC
TRBV29-1	12	TRBJ2-2	.	few	CSVEKEAGELFF	TGCAGCGTTGAGAAGGAGGCCGGGGAGCTGTTTTTT
TRBV30	12	TRBJ2-1	TRBD2	.	CARLGSGREQFF	TGTGCCCGGTTGGGTAGCGGGAGGGAGCAGTTCTTC
TRBV6-1	16	TRBJ1-3	.	.	CASSEVLDSSGNTIYF	TGTGCCAGCAGTGAAGTGTTAGACAGCTCTGGAAACACCATATATTTT
TRBV20-1	11	TRBJ2-1	.	.	CSAAKEDEQFF	TGCAGTGCAGCCAAGGAGGACGAGCAGTTCTTC
TRBV12-5	14	TRBJ2-1	TRBD2	.	CASGPLAGDREQFF	TGTGCTAGTGGTCCGTTAGCGGGAGATCGTGAGCAGTTCTTC
TRBV9	15	TRBJ2-7	TRBD1	.	CASSVGDRDRNEQYF	TGTGCCAGCAGCGTAGGGGACAGGGATCGCAACGAGCAGTACTTC
TRBV11-2	12	TRBJ2-7	.	.	CASSLTGYEQYF	TGTGCCAGCAGCTTAACTGGCTACGAGCAGTACTTC
TRBV10-1	15	TRBJ2-1	.	.	CASSATSLSYNEQFF	TGCGCCAGCAGTGCCACTAGCCTCTCCTACAATGAGCAGTTCTTC
TRBV7-9	14	TRBJ2-3	.	.	CATRQQQYTDTQYF	TGTGCCACTCGACAGCAGCAATACACAGATACGCAGTATTTT
TRBV7-8	13	TRBJ1-1	.	.	CASSLGRNTEAFF	TGTGCCAGCAGCTTAGGCAGGAACACTGAAGCTTTCTTT
TRBV28	14	TRBJ2-3	.	.	CASSLGGYTDTQYF	TGTGCCAGCAGTTTAGGCGGATACACAGATACGCAGTATTTT
TRBV29-1	13	TRBJ1-2	.	.	CSVGGRRDYGYTF	TGCAGCGTTGGGGGCCGGAGGGACTATGGCTACACCTTC
TRBV6-4	16	TRBJ2-3	.	.	CASSDSVAAGTDTQYF	TGTGCCAGCAGTGACTCTGTAGCGGCCGGCACAGATACGCAGTATTTT
TRBV7-9	14	TRBJ2-7	.	.	CASSSQGGSYEQYF	TGTGCCAGCAGCTCCCAAGGGGGATCCTACGAGCAGTACTTC
TRBV11-3	13	TRBJ2-7	TRBD1	.	CASSFGQGYEQYF	TGTGCCAGCAGTTTCGGACAGGGCTACGAGCAGTACTTC
TRBV2	15	TRBJ1-4	.	.	CASSDGGVYYEKLFF	TGTGCCAGCAGTGATGGGGGCGTTTACTATGAAAAACTGTTTTTT
TRBV30	16	TRBJ1-1	TRBD1	.	CAWSGDRGLMNTEAFF	TGTGCCTGGAGTGGAGACAGGGGGCTAATGAACACTGAAGCTTTCTTT
TRBV5-1	14	TRBJ1-1	TRBD1	once	CASSIDRVNTEAFF	TGCGCCAGCAGCATCGACAGGGTGAACACTGAAGCTTTCTTT
TRBV10-3	15	TRBJ2-2	TRBD1	.	CAISGTGGADGELFF	TGTGCCATCTCCGGGACAGGGGGCGCGGACGGGGAGCTGTTTTTT
TRBV7-2	14	TRBJ2-2	.	.	CASSPPGGGGELFF	TGTGCCAGCAGCCCACCAGGTGGTGGCGGGGAGCTGTTTTTT
TRBV6-5	13	TRBJ1-2	.	.	CASSYGAGVGYAF	TGTGCCAGCAGTTACGGGGCAGGGGTAGGCTACGCCTTC
TRBV30	16	TRBJ1-1	.	.	CAWRGSRTAGLAEAFF	TGTGCCTGGAGGGGTTCTCGGACCGCGGGCTTGGCTGAAGCTTTCTTT
TRBV19	13	TRBJ2-7	TRBD2	.	CASSTAGGYEQYF	TGTGCCAGTAGTACAGCGGGAGGGTACGAGCAGTACTTC
TRBV4-2	15	TRBJ1-5	.	few	CASSQEWGDSQPQHF	TGTGCCAGCAGCCAAGAGTGGGGGGATAGTCAGCCCCAGCATTTT
TRBV30	14	TRBJ1-2	.	once	CAWSPLRGGTGYTF	TGTGCCTGGAGTCCCCTCCGGGGAGGGACCGGCTACACCTTC
TRBV10-3	17	TRBJ2-1	TRBD2	.	CAISDGTSGRTNNEQFF	TGTGCCATCAGTGATGGGACTAGCGGGAGAACGAACAATGAGCAGTTCTTC
TRBV28	12	TRBJ1-4	.	.	CASSLSREKLFF	TGTGCCAGCAGTTTATCGCGGGAAAAACTGTTTTTT
TRBV7-9	19	TRBJ1-1	.	.	CASSTGSPGLQGMNTEAFF	TGTGCCAGCAGCACCGGCTCTCCGGGACTCCAAGGCATGAACACTGAAGCTTTCTTT
TRBV5-1	15	TRBJ2-2	TRBD1	.	CASNQGQGVTGELFF	TGCGCCAGCAATCAGGGACAGGGGGTTACCGGGGAGCTGTTTTTT
TRBV28	14	TRBJ2-5	TRBD1	few	CASSPTGSVETQYF	TGTGCCAGCAGCCCGACAGGGTCAGTCGAGACCCAGTACTTC
TRBV30	14	TRBJ1-5	TRBD1	.	CAWSVGGTGQPQHF	TGTGCCTGGAGTGTTGGGGGGACAGGGCAGCCCCAGCATTTT